This T cell receptor (beta chain) stems from a study of PD-1 blockade in classical Hodgkin lymphoma. Produced via immunoSEQ multiplex PCR; TCRdb's table is partial and in-frame only. The table has around 42,000 clones, 70% to 80% seen once; the top ten hold less than 4%. Comment on this clone: What it recognizes is unknown.

Autologous stem cell transplantation was followed by relapse in every patient, and brentuximab vedotin exposure varied. Study conclusions and caveats: CD4+ but not CD8+ TCR diversity rose significantly by C4D1. Patients who responded completely had about the same baseline diversity as newly diagnosed patients.

The germline V gene encodes CDR1 MGHDK and CDR2 SYGVNS. The CDR3 has 12 amino acids. V lost 7 bases and J lost 7, with 13 bases in between. This clonotype originated in a human donor with classical Hodgkin lymphoma. Sequences were derived from peripheral blood mononuclear cells (PBMCs), sampled at baseline. J is TRBJ1-1 and V is TRBV25-1; a possible D gene is TRBD1 (5 bases). CDR3 sequence: CASIGGGLEAFF. In DNA form, the CDR3 reads TGTGCCAGCATTGGGGGTGGCCTTGAAGCTTTCTTT.